Presented here are 20 T cell receptor beta chains from one specimen sequenced in a study of graft-versus-host responses after intestinal transplantation. These TCRs are of unknown antigen specificity. The repertoire was sequenced with immunoSEQ multiplex PCR; TCRdb's copy has only in-frame clones and lacks some. This sample has around 84,000 clones, with about four fifths found just once. Here the sequenced sample was unstimulated CD8+ T cells sorted from spleen or lymph node cells, taken before intestinal transplant. Source of these receptors: a human donor who received an intestinal transplant.

This chain connects TRBV14 to TRBJ2-3, with D tentatively TRBD1 (6 bases). This CDR3 is 16 amino acids long. The germline CDR1 and CDR2 sequences are SGHDN and FVKESK. V lost 3 bases and J 1 base, leaving 14 bases between the germline ends. The CDR3 loop reads CASSHSGAGCTDTQYF. The CDR3 bases are TGTGCCAGCAGCCATTCAGGGGCTGGGTGCACAGATACGCAGTATTTT.

This clone was seen only once. J is TRBJ2-7 and V is TRBV7-9; D might be TRBD1 (7 bases). CDR1 SEHNR and CDR2 FQNEAQ come from the germline V gene (reference sequence). The V end was cut by 4 bases, the J end by 2 bases, with 15 bases between. The CDR3 sequence is 15 residues long. The CDR3 coding sequence is TGTGCCAGCAGCTACTCGACAGGGAGGACCTACGAGCAGTACTTC. Protein sequence: CASSYSTGRTYEQYF.

The V and J genes are TRBV9 and TRBJ2-1; perhaps TRBD1 as D (6 bases). From germline, CDR1 is SGDLS and CDR2 YYNGEE. The CDR3 runs 13 residues. V lost 4 bases to trimming and J lost 5 bases, with 10 bases between them. The CDR3 bases are TGTGCCAGCAGCTTCGGGACAAACAATGAGCAGTTCTTC. It yields the protein CASSFGTNNEQFF.

This chain joins TRBV10-2 and TRBJ2-3; D ambiguous. Trimming left V 2 bases short and J 2 bases short, with 14 bases between. The length of the CDR3 is 16 residues. CDR1 and CDR2 from the germline V gene are WSHSY and SAAADI. The CDR3 here is CASSEGRSPLTDTQYF. For the CDR3, the DNA is TGCGCCAGCAGTGAGGGGCGAAGCCCGCTCACAGATACGCAGTATTTT.

V usage is TRBV7-6 and J usage is TRBJ2-6; unclear D gene. V lost 1 base and J 0 bases, leaving 7 bases between the germline ends. Germline-derived CDR1 and CDR2 are SGHVS and FNYEAQ. There are 16 residues in the CDR3. CDR3: CASSLDPLSGANVLTF. The CDR3 DNA is TGTGCCAGCAGCTTAGATCCTCTCTCTGGGGCCAACGTCCTGACTTTC. The complete variable domain, with remaining parts taken from reference TRBV7-6 and TRBJ2-6, reads GAGVSQSPRYKVTKRGQDVALRCDPISGHVSLYWYRQALGQGPEFLTYFNYEAQQDKSGLPNDRFSAERPEGSISTLTIQRTEQRDSAMYRCASSLDPLSGANVLTFGAGSRLTVL.

V and J are TRBV4-1 and TRBJ2-1; 8 nucleotides agree with TRBD1. Germline CDR1 reads MGHRA; CDR2 reads YSYEKL. This CDR3 region has 17 residues. Trimming at V came to 0 bases and at J to 3 bases, leaving 7 bases not matched to a gene. The CDR3 region is CASSQESLGQGYNEQFF. DNA for the CDR3: TGCGCCAGCAGCCAAGAATCCCTAGGACAGGGCTACAATGAGCAGTTCTTC.

This chain joins TRBV28 and TRBJ2-1, with D hard to call. Trimming shortened V by 2 bases and J by 4 bases, and 6 bases separated the two germline ends. CDR1 MDHEN and CDR2 SYDVKM come from the germline V gene. The CDR3 is made up of 13 amino acids. Here the CDR3 DNA reads TGTGCCAGCAGTTTAAGGCCTTACAATGAGCAGTTCTTC. The encoded protein is CASSLRPYNEQFF.

The rearrangement joins TRBV9 to TRBJ1-6; D is ambiguous. Trimming removed 1 base at V and 9 bases at J, with 14 bases between. This CDR3 has 15 amino acids. Germline loops: CDR1 SGDLS, CDR2 YYNGEE. CDR3 protein: CASSVYGVGSSPLHF. The CDR3 DNA follows: TGTGCCAGCAGCGTATATGGAGTCGGTAGTTCACCCCTCCACTTT. Filled out from reference TRBV9 and TRBJ1-6, the complete variable domain reads DSGVTQTPKHLITATGQRVTLRCSPRSGDLSVYWYQQSLDQGLQFLIQYYNGEERAKGNILERFSAQQFPDLHSELNLSSLELGDSALYFCASSVYGVGSSPLHFGNGTRLTVT.

The gene calls are TRBV30 and TRBJ2-1; TRBD2 aligns across 14 bases. Germline-derived CDR1 and CDR2 are GTSNPN and SVGIG (reference sequence). V lost 0 bases and J lost 7; bases outside the gene matches: 8. The CDR3 consists of 17 residues. The CDR3 DNA sequence: TGTGCCTGGAGTGTATGTCGGACTAGCGGGAGGCAAAATGAGCAGTTCTTC. Its protein is CAWSVCRTSGRQNEQFF.

J is TRBJ2-3 and V is TRBV11-2; 9 bases map to TRBD2. There are 16 residues in the CDR3. CDR1 SGHAT and CDR2 FQNNGV come from the germline V gene. Germline trimming cut 5 bases from V and 2 bases from J; bases unmatched to any gene: 8. The CDR3, as DNA: TGTGCCAGCAGCAGAAAGACTAGCGGCTACACAGATACGCAGTATTTT. Translation: CASSRKTSGYTDTQYF.

This clone was counted only a few times. This chain uses TRBV6-5 with TRBJ2-6, with D tentatively TRBD1 (6 bases). This CDR3 is built from 15 residues. CDR1 MNHEY and CDR2 SVGAGI come from the germline V gene. The V end lost 4 bases, the J end lost 1 base, and 8 bases lay between the germline ends. CDR3 in DNA: TGTGCCAGCAGTTGGACAGAGTCTGGGGCCAACGTCCTGACTTTC. It specifies CASSWTESGANVLTF.

This clone has only one observation. This rearrangement joins TRBV28 to TRBJ2-7, with 11 bases fitting TRBD2. The closer fit of TRBJ2-5 to the DNA end suggests the J call may be wrong. CDR3 size: 16 residues. Per the germline V gene, CDR1 is MDHEN and CDR2 is SYDVKM. In DNA, the CDR3 is TGTGCCAGCAGTTCGGGGACTAGCGGACCCCAAGAGACCCAGTACTTC. This gives the protein CASSSGTSGPQETQYF.

CDR3 sequence reads: CASSYRGTQYF. Here the CDR3 DNA reads TGTGCCAGCAGTTACAGGGGGACCCAGTACTTC. V gene TRBV6-5 combines with J gene TRBJ2-5; the D gene is possibly TRBD1 (5 bases). CDR1 and CDR2 (germline): MNHEY, SVGAGI. The V end lost 2 bases, the J end lost 7 bases, and 5 bases lay between the germline ends. The CDR3 length is 11 residues.

The chain recombines TRBV11-2 with TRBJ2-3; weak D call: TRBD2 (6 bases). CDR1 is SGHAT, CDR2 FQNNGV, per germline. The CDR3 covers 15 residues. V shed 4 bases and J shed 1 base, with 12 bases lying between them. DNA of the CDR3: TGTGCCAGCAGCTATGACGGAGGGGGCACAGATACGCAGTATTTT. This sequence encodes CASSYDGGGTDTQYF.

This clone occurred once. The gene calls are TRBV5-1 and TRBJ1-2; D is ambiguous. The CDR3 runs 13 residues. CDR1 is SGHRS, CDR2 YFSETQ, per germline. Trimming took 0 bases from V and 0 from J, leaving 3 bases between them. CDR3 protein: CASSLETNYGYTF. The CDR3 DNA reads as TGCGCCAGCAGCTTGGAAACTAACTATGGCTACACCTTC.

This clone has a handful of counts. V and J are TRBV6-5 and TRBJ1-2; D ambiguous. This CDR3 contains 10 residues. CDR1 MNHEY and CDR2 SVGAGI come from the germline V gene. V lost 6 bases to trimming and J lost 8 bases, with 7 bases between them. The CDR3 loop reads CASRPRGYTF. DNA of the CDR3: TGTGCCAGCAGACCGCGGGGCTACACCTTC.

This clone is a singleton in its sample. V gene TRBV5-6 combines with J gene TRBJ2-7, with D uncertain. CDR1 and CDR2 from the germline V gene are SGHDT and YYEEEE. The length of the CDR3 is 13 residues. V was pared by 2 bases and J by 3 bases, with 9 bases between. Written as DNA, the CDR3 is TGTGCCAGCAGCTTAAGTCACAACTACGAGCAGTACTTC. This encodes CASSLSHNYEQYF.

The chain recombines TRBV4-1 with TRBJ2-5, with 8 nucleotides matching TRBD2. Germline CDR1 reads MGHRA; CDR2 reads YSYEKL. The CDR3 has 15 residues. Trimming at V came to 4 bases and at J to 2 bases, leaving 6 bases not matched to a gene. In nucleotides, the CDR3 is TGCGCCAGCAGCCCCCGACTAGCGCGTCAAGAGACCCAGTACTTC. It yields the protein CASSPRLARQETQYF.

J is TRBJ2-3 and V is TRBV9, with D perhaps given as TRBD1 or TRBD2 (5 bases each). The CDR3 covers 15 residues. Looked up from germline, CDR1 is SGDLS and CDR2 is YYNGEE. Between the trimmed V and J ends, which lost 1 base and 2 bases, there was a span of 11 bases. CDR3 region: CASSVRDGFTDTQYF. The CDR3 region has the DNA TGTGCCAGCAGCGTAAGGGACGGATTCACAGATACGCAGTATTTT.

This rearrangement joins TRBV6-5 to TRBJ2-1; D gene unclear. This CDR3 has 13 amino acids. Germline V CDR1 and CDR2: MNHEY, SVGAGI. V was shortened by 7 bases and J by 4 bases, with 11 bases between the two germline ends. This CDR3 reads CASTTLGYNEQFF. CDR3 in DNA: TGTGCCAGCACAACCCTTGGGTACAATGAGCAGTTCTTC.